What follows are 14 T cell receptor beta chains derived from one specimen sequenced in a study of Ad26.COV2.S vaccination and SARS-CoV-2 variants. This table comes from immunoSEQ multiplex PCR, and its TCRdb copy is limited to in-frame clones, with some not included. The table shows around 400,000 clones, with around 82% occurring only once. Sample treatment: roughly 18 received Ad26.COV2.S at low or high dose, single or two shots; about five received placebo; per-sample allocation not given. Material that was analyzed had been drawn on day 63 after the first vaccine or placebo injection. The sample in question was peripheral blood, obtained in a trial of Ad26.COV2.S vaccine versus placebo. The receptor source for this set is a person aged 18 to 65 who received the Ad26.COV2.S COVID-19 vaccine or a placebo.

The CDR3 protein is CASSDRGGYGYTF. The CDR3 nucleotides read TGTGCCAGCAGTGACCGGGGAGGCTATGGCTACACCTTC. V gene TRBV6-4 combines with J gene TRBJ1-2; D unclear. The CDR3 extends over 13 amino acids. V lost 2 bases and J 4 bases, leaving 8 bases between the germline ends. Germline CDR1 and CDR2: MRHNA and SNTAGT.

Concerning this clone: A read error is the likely source, as a far larger clone sits one nucleotide away. This rearrangement joins TRBV2 to TRBJ2-6; possibly TRBD1 for D (5 bases). V was pared by 3 bases and J by 0 bases, with 6 bases between. The CDR3 has 15 amino acids. Germline V gives CDR1 SNHLY, CDR2 FYNNEI. The CDR3 DNA reads as TGTGCCAGCAGTGAGGGGCACTCTGGGGCCAACGTCCTGACTTTC. The encoded protein is CASSEGHSGANVLTF. Together with reference TRBV2 and TRBJ2-6, the CDR3 gives the full variable domain: EPEVTQTPSHQVTQMGQEVILRCVPISNHLYFYWYRQILGQKVEFLVSFYNNEISEKSEIFDDQFSVERPDGSNFTLKIRSTKLEDSAMYFCASSEGHSGANVLTFGAGSRLTVL.

The chain is built from TRBV29-1 and TRBJ2-7, with 7 bases aligning to TRBD1. Germline assignment: CDR1 SQVTM and CDR2 ANQGSEA. This CDR3 has 14 amino acids. Trimming at V came to 6 bases and at J to 5 bases, leaving 13 bases not matched to a gene. The CDR3 protein is CSVIKVGGFHEQYF. As DNA, the CDR3 is TGCAGCGTAATTAAGGTAGGGGGCTTCCACGAGCAGTACTTC.

The rearrangement links TRBV10-1 to TRBJ1-2; 8 bases are a match to TRBD1. The CDR3 runs 14 residues. CDR1 is WNHNN, CDR2 SYGVQD, per germline (reference sequence). The trim removed 6 bases at V and 3 bases at J, leaving 6 bases unmatched. The chain's CDR3 is CASRQPGGDYGYTF. DNA for the CDR3: TGCGCCAGCAGACAACCAGGGGGCGACTATGGCTACACCTTC.

The chain combines TRBV28 with TRBJ2-2; 8 nucleotides align to TRBD2. The germline gives CDR1 MDHEN, CDR2 SYDVKM. CDR3 size: 14 residues. The V and J ends lost 7 bases and 7 bases, in that order; junction bases with no gene match: 8. In DNA form, the CDR3 reads TGTGCCAGCATTTCAGCGGGAGCGGGCGGGGAGCTGTTTTTT. Translation gives CASISAGAGGELFF.

The rearrangement joins TRBV6-5 to TRBJ2-1; 7 nucleotides align to TRBD1. J lost 7 bases, V lost 2 bases, and 8 bases had no gene match. This CDR3 has 15 residues. Germline CDR1 reads MNHEY; CDR2 reads SVGAGI. In nucleotides, the CDR3 is TGTGCCAGCAGTTACCGGCCCACAGGGGCGAATGAGCAGTTCTTC. It encodes CASSYRPTGANEQFF.

The V call is TRBV4-1, the J call TRBJ1-5; no clear D. CDR3 length: 15 residues. Germline V lookup: CDR1 MGHRA, CDR2 YSYEKL. Trimming removed 4 bases at V and 1 base at J, with 11 bases between. The CDR3 is CASSPVIGSNQPQHF. The CDR3 DNA follows: TGCGCCAGCAGCCCCGTCATCGGGAGCAATCAGCCCCAGCATTTT.

This chain links TRBV28 with TRBJ1-2; D perhaps matches TRBD1 (5 bases). This CDR3 contains 14 residues. Germline lookup yields CDR1 MDHEN and CDR2 SYDVKM. Trimming pared 4 bases from V and 2 bases from J, leaving 11 bases between. Written as DNA, the CDR3 is TGTGCCAGCAGTTGGGGGGAGGGCAACTATGGCTACACCTTC. Protein sequence: CASSWGEGNYGYTF.

The chain combines TRBV25-1 with TRBJ1-2; D remains ambiguous. CDR3 size: 13 residues. Trimming cost V 7 bases and J 7 bases, with 16 bases left between them. Germline CDR1 reads MGHDK; CDR2 reads SYGVNS. The CDR3 here is CASTSFPTRGYTF. The DNA of the CDR3 is TGTGCCAGCACTTCATTCCCTACTCGTGGCTACACCTTC.

On this clone itself: Other DNA sequences in this specimen translate into the identical CDR3. The chain couples TRBV2 to TRBJ1-3; D ambiguous. Per germline, CDR1 SNHLY and CDR2 FYNNEI. The ends were cut back, 9 bases at V and 1 base at J, with 10 bases in the middle. This CDR3 is 13 amino acids long. CDR3 coding DNA: TGTGCCAGTCTCCGGGATTCTGGAAACACCATATATTTT. Residues: CASLRDSGNTIYF.

This clone was counted a few times. The CDR3 protein is CASSPQGAGSSYEQYF. DNA for the CDR3: TGTGCCAGCTCACCTCAAGGTGCGGGGAGCTCCTACGAGCAGTACTTC. The chain recombines TRBV18 with TRBJ2-7; perhaps TRBD2 as D (6 bases). The CDR3 extends over 16 amino acids. CDR1 and CDR2 from the germline V gene are KGHSH and LQKENI. With 3 bases removed from V and 0 bases from J, the gap between germline ends came to 15 bases.

The genes are TRBV6-5 and TRBJ1-6; TRBD1 might be the D (5 bases). Germline V lookup: CDR1 MNHEY, CDR2 SVGAGI. The CDR3 has 15 residues. V dropped 7 bases and J dropped 0 bases, with 10 bases sitting between them. The CDR3 reads CASTWGSSYNSPLHF. The DNA for the CDR3 is TGTGCCAGCACGTGGGGGAGCTCCTATAATTCACCCCTCCACTTT.

CDR3 bases: TGTGCCAGTAGTCCTAGAATCCGGGAGACCCAGTACTTC. Protein: CASSPRIRETQYF. V usage is TRBV19 and J usage is TRBJ2-5; D is unresolved. The CDR3 is made up of 13 amino acids. Trimming left V 5 bases short and J 5 bases short, with 12 bases between. CDR1 LNHDA and CDR2 SQIVND come from the germline V gene (reference sequence).

V gene TRBV12-5 combines with J gene TRBJ2-1, with D hard to call. V gave up 1 base and J gave up 10 bases, with 11 bases separating them. The CDR3 sequence is 13 residues long. Germline V gene data show CDR1 as LGHNT and CDR2 as FRNRAP. The CDR3 region has the DNA TGTGCTAGTGGTTTGGGCCGGCTGGGCGAGCAGTTCTTC. This codes for CASGLGRLGEQFF.